This T cell receptor beta chain was sequenced for a study of T cells in lung cancer brain metastases. Study-wide background: Between primary and metastasis resection, about 90% of the 20 patients were untreated. Study-level points and caveats: Most clones were lesion-specific, with limited overlap between paired lesions (Morisita 0.23). Preoperative corticosteroid effects on brain metastasis T cell infiltration were not controlled.

A note on this clone: The antigen remains undetermined.

Assay used: immunoSEQ multiplex PCR; TCRdb lists only in-frame clones, some missing. The repertoire includes a few thousand clones, roughly nine tenths of them detected once, and less than 5% sits in the top ten. The receptor was derived from a man in his 70s with non-small cell lung cancer. The sample was tumor tissue from the primary lung tumor.

This CDR3 is CASSTQTRNTGELFF. CDR3 DNA sequence: TGTGCCAGCAGTACCCAGACCCGGAACACCGGGGAGCTGTTTTTT. The chain recombines TRBV6-6 with TRBJ2-2; D remains unclear. The CDR3 runs 15 residues. Germline CDR1 MNHNY, CDR2 SVGAGI (reference sequence). V was shortened by 5 bases and J by 1 base, with 11 bases between the two germline ends.